What follows describes a single T cell receptor beta chain. In this sample, this clone turned up once. Its specific antigen is unknown. Per-base quality was not reported, and no clone a single base away is much larger than it. The record originates from a study of OX40 agonist ivuxolimab in advanced cancers. About the full investigation: Ivuxolimab was an agonistic, fully human IgG2 monoclonal antibody directed against OX40 (CD134), a costimulatory receptor. Intravenous ivuxolimab was administered to patients every 2 weeks at six dose levels: 0.01, 0.1, 0.3, 1.5, 3 and 10 mg/kg. Of the roughly 51 dose-escalation patients, hepatocellular carcinoma was present in about 19, melanoma in approximately 15, renal cell carcinoma in 9 and head and neck cancer in 9. A male proportion of roughly 85% and a mean age of approximately 55 years, ranging from roughly 23 to 79, were recorded for the dose-escalation cohort. Prior anti-PD-1, anti-PD-L1 or anti-CTLA-4 therapy was permitted, and checkpoint inhibitors had been received by less than 45% of dose-escalation patients. Partial responses occurred in three dose-escalation patients: two with cutaneous melanoma and one with hepatocellular carcinoma. Peripheral TCRbeta sequencing was intended to test whether TCR sequence diversity was altered and clonal T-cell expansion was caused by ivuxolimab. The monotherapy dose-escalation portion (N of about 57 patients) of the phase I ivuxolimab trial is reported in the paper. Beyond this particular receptor, the publication reports: Low levels of normalized T-cell clonal expansion were also seen in some patients who did not respond. At doses of 0.1 to 3.0 mg/kg, clonal expansion of both CD4+ and CD8+ T cells in blood was seen between baseline and week 6. Which antigens the clonally expanded peripheral T cells were specific for was not determined. After ivuxolimab, CD8+ T cells had more expanded clones than CD4+ T cells on average. In the 0.1-3.0 mg/kg groups, partial responders were among the patients with the lowest normalized peripheral clonal expansion, particularly in CD8+ T cells.

For sequencing of the TCRbeta CDR3 region, genomic DNA was extracted from the sorted cells. TCRbeta CDR3 regions were sequenced using the immunoSEQ Assay. Held by TCRdb, this immuneACCESS table contains in-frame sequences only and omits some clones. Under half of the omission traces to an unresolved V gene where checked; the cause of the rest is unknown. The sample contains 50,000 to 80,000 clones, approximately 79% of them found a single time. Together, the top ten hold around 2.1% of the sample. The CDR3 goes from the cysteine to the phenylalanine over 14 residues. Only CDR3 DNA is held: 42 bases, read in frame from base 1. V drops 6 bases and J drops 6 bases, leaving 17 bases in between. The germline V gene supplies CDR1 SNHLY and CDR2 FYNNEI. The trial excluded patients who had a history of autoimmune disease or were on systemic immunosuppression. Peripheral blood for TCR sequencing was drawn from every dose cohort at baseline, at cycle 4 day 1 and at cycle 7 day 1. The samples were taken from a phase I, first-in-human, multicenter, open-label dose-escalation trial of ivuxolimab. Adults with locally advanced or metastatic melanoma, renal cell carcinoma, hepatocellular carcinoma or head and neck squamous cell carcinoma were enrolled in the trial. Before TCR sequencing, CD4+ T cells and CD8+ T cells were sorted from peripheral blood as separate populations.

The TCR originated in an adult with an advanced solid tumor such as melanoma, head and neck, liver or kidney cancer. Sequenced here: CD4+ or CD8+ T cells sorted from blood, sampled in a trial of the OX40 agonist ivuxolimab. The chain uses TRBV2 and TRBJ1-2, with no D gene named confidently. The DNA reads TGTGCCAGCAGCTCCAACCCAGACGTGGATGGCTACACCTTC. This sequence encodes CASSSNPDVDGYTF.